This T cell receptor beta chain was profiled in a study of neoadjuvant anti-PD-1 for oral cavity cancer. Across the whole study: Patients without progression received a fourth nivolumab dose around day 43, then surgical resection on days 50-56.

Study-wide findings and caveats: Higher pretreatment blood Treg/Th17 ratios correlated with higher pretreatment blood and lower post-treatment tumor TCRbeta clonality. PBMC Gini-index clonality exceeded responders' in non-responders post-nivolumab.

To note about this clone: Its antigen is as yet unknown.

Six replicates per PBMC sample, mostly from 450 to 600 ng of genomic DNA. Only in-frame clones appear in the TCRdb table, and some are missing; sequencing was by immunoSEQ multiplex PCR. The data hold tens of thousands of clones, with around 85% observed a single time. Time point here: after neoadjuvant nivolumab, at surgical resection. The V and J ends lost 0 bases and 8 bases, in that order; junction bases with no gene match: 6. The CDR3 length is 15 residues. Germline lookup yields CDR1 SQVTM and CDR2 ANQGSEA. The chain links TRBV29-1 to TRBJ2-1, with 11 bases lining up with TRBD2. The clonotype comes from a person aged 35-79 years with oral cavity squamous cell carcinoma. Source: PBMCs, taken after nivolumab (anti-PD-1) treatment. Here the CDR3 DNA reads TGCAGCGTTGAAGATTTGGTAGCGGGGGGGCATGAGCAGTTCTTC. Translated: CSVEDLVAGGHEQFF.